This T cell receptor (beta chain) appears in the sequencing data of a study of T-cell reconstitution after alpha-beta-depleted transplantation in children listed by TCRdb under 2016. Some background on the complete study: T-cell immune reconstitution after TCRalphabeta/CD19-depleted allogeneic hematopoietic cell transplantation in children was quantitatively tracked in the study by means of TCR repertoire profiling.

Preparation of the library involved PCR. Sequencing was performed on an Illumina HiSeq 2500. Molecular barcoding was employed in the preparation of TCR libraries, with unique molecular identifiers being used to normalize TCRbeta repertoire quantification. In-frame beta chains were kept once TCRdb had trimmed the public reads at Q25 with fastp and called clones with MiXCR. Every entry covers one CDR3 protein and lists the most common genes and DNA from its rows. This sample gives around 680,000 distinct CDR3 sequences in total; 15% to 20% of them show up just once. The leading ten clones occupy about 1.1% of the sample. CDR1 and CDR2, per the germline V gene, are SGHTA and FQGNSA. The CDR3 numbers 14 residues from cysteine through phenylalanine. Only the CDR3 region is kept as DNA, spanning 42 bases read in frame from base 1. Trimming at the junction amounts to 5 bases on V and 5 bases on J, and the germline ends lie 15 bases apart.

This clonotype was counted many times. Its antigen remains undetermined. Base quality data are lacking; no much larger clone is found one base away. The source is a human donor who donated a stem cell graft to a child with acute myeloid leukemia. The sequenced sample was PBMCs from the stem cell graft donor, obtained from the stem cell graft. The chain uses TRBV7-2 and TRBJ1-2; the D gene is perhaps TRBD1, on 6 matching bases. CDR3 sequence: CASSQSWGQYGYTF. The nucleotide sequence reads TGTGCCAGCAGCCAGTCGTGGGGGCAATATGGCTACACCTTC.